This T cell receptor beta chain emerged from a study of blood T cell repertoires in COVID-19. Original processing methods: Counts of nucleated cells, estimated from reference gene primer amplification, were obtained. TCRdb's table, derived via immunoSEQ multiplex PCR, lists solely in-frame clones and lacks some. The V and J calls and clone size come from that table; D and trimming were worked out from the DNA. This sample has 150,000 to 200,000 clones, with around 90% found just once. This receptor was identified in a woman under 30 who had recovered from COVID-19. The sample consisted of PBMCs or T cells enriched from blood (not recorded which).

CDR3 loop: CASSVAGQSNQPQHF. The CDR3 nucleotides are TGTGCCAGCAGCGTAGCCGGACAGAGCAATCAGCCCCAGCATTTT. V usage is TRBV9 and J usage is TRBJ1-5; D may be TRBD1 (6 bases). CDR3 size: 15 residues. Trimming stripped 0 bases from V and 1 base from J, with 8 bases between. Germline lookup yields CDR1 SGDLS and CDR2 YYNGEE.